This entry describes one T cell receptor (beta chain). The antigen remains undetermined. The data originate from a study of response to subunit inactivated influenza vaccine. TCRdb processed the RT-PCR reads anew with MiXCR; each CDR3 protein has one entry. The sample lists hundreds of thousands of distinct CDR3 sequences, about 15% occurring once. Overall study results and limits: That few new T cells are recruited by each seasonal influenza vaccination was the authors' suggestion.

CDR1 SEHNR and CDR2 FQNEAQ come from the germline V gene (reference sequence). Trimming took 5 bases from V and 2 from J; bases not matched to a gene: 8. The CDR3 is 15 residues long. This chain connects TRBV7-9 to TRBJ2-7, with TRBD2 matching over 8 bases. The material was PBMCs from blood, obtained 11 to 12 days after vaccination. The clonotype originates from a man aged 50-59 years who received an inactivated influenza vaccine. The CDR3 DNA follows: TGTGCCAGCAGCCCGGGGACTAGAGCCACCTACGAGCAGTACTTC. Encoded protein: CASSPGTRATYEQYF. Variable domain in full (rest from reference TRBV7-9 and TRBJ2-7): DTGVSQNPRHKITKRGQNVTFRCDPISEHNRLYWYRQTLGQGPEFLTYFQNEAQLEKSRLLSDRFSAERPKGSFSTLEIQRTEQGDSAMYLCASSPGTRATYEQYFGPGTRLTVT.